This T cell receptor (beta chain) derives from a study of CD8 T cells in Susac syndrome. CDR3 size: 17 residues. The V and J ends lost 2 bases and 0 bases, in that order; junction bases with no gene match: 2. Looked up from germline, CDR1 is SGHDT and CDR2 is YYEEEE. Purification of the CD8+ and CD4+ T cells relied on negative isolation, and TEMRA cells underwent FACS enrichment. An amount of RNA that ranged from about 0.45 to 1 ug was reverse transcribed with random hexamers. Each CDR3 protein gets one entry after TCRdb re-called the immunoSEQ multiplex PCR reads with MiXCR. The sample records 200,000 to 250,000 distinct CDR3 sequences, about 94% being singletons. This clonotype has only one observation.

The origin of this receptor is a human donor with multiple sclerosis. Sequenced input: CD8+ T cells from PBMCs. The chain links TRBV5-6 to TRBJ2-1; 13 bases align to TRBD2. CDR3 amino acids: CASSFGLAGDSYNEQFF. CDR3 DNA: TGTGCCAGCAGCTTTGGACTAGCGGGAGACTCCTACAATGAGCAGTTCTTC. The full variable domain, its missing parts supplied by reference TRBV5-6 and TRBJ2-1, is DAGVTQSPTHLIKTRGQQVTLRCSPKSGHDTVSWYQQALGQGPQFIFQYYEEEERQRGNFPDRFSGHQFPNYSSELNVNALLLGDSALYLCASSFGLAGDSYNEQFFGPGTRLTVL.